The text below deals with one TCR beta chain. No antigen is known for it. The CDR3 contains 16 residues. The junction had 12 bases not matched to a gene; V was cut back by 0 bases and J by 12 bases. Looked up from germline, CDR1 is MNHEY and CDR2 is SVGAGI. This sample stems from a study of response to subunit inactivated influenza vaccine. Study conclusions and caveats: Every seasonal influenza vaccination brings in few new T cells, the authors suggested.

TCRdb reprocessed the RT-PCR reads via MiXCR and lists one record per CDR3 protein. The sample records some 640,000 distinct CDR3 sequences, around 13% being singletons. This TCR was sampled from a man in his fifties who received an inactivated influenza vaccine. This sample comprised PBMCs from blood, obtained about 14 days before vaccination. This chain links TRBV6-5 with TRBJ2-3; 10 nucleotides align to TRBD2. The CDR3 DNA reads TGTGCCAGCAGTTACTCTATTTCGCTAGCGGGAGTAACCCAGTATTTT. Encoded protein: CASSYSISLAGVTQYF.